Each of the 4 T cell receptor beta chains below was sequenced from the same sample in a study of radiotherapy plus CTLA-4 blockade in lung cancer. TCRdb's copy holds only in-frame clones and misses some; the assay was immunoSEQ multiplex PCR. In the table there are over 45,000 clones, less than 85% of which are singletons. Sequenced here: peripheral blood, sampled from a patient treated with radiotherapy plus ipilimumab. The receptor source for this set is a human donor with non-small cell lung cancer who had a complete response to radiotherapy plus ipilimumab.

The genes are TRBV28 and TRBJ2-7; no definite D call. The CDR3 runs 13 residues. V was cut by 2 bases and J by 1 base, with 6 bases left in between. Germline V lookup: CDR1 MDHEN, CDR2 SYDVKM. The CDR3 DNA follows: TGTGCCAGCAGTTTAGCCCAGTCCTACGAGCAGTACTTC. Encoded protein: CASSLAQSYEQYF. Looking up the rest from reference TRBV28 and TRBJ2-7 gives the full variable domain: DVKVTQSSRYLVKRTGEKVFLECVQDMDHENMFWYRQDPGLGLRLIYFSYDVKMKEKGDIPEGYSVSREKKERFSLILESASTNQTSMYLCASSLAQSYEQYFGPGTRLTVT.

V and J are TRBV2 and TRBJ1-2; possible D gene TRBD1, 5 bases. Germline values: CDR1 SNHLY, CDR2 FYNNEI. The CDR3 extends over 13 amino acids. V lost 5 bases and J lost 9, with 16 bases in between. CDR3 DNA sequence: TGTGCCAGCAGTTCCGACAGTCAGAGGAGCTACACCTTC. Its protein is CASSSDSQRSYTF.

V usage is TRBV10-3 and J usage is TRBJ1-1; D gene unclear. Germline V gives CDR1 ENHRY, CDR2 SYGVKD. Trimming pared 7 bases from V and 1 base from J, leaving 16 bases between. The CDR3 totals 15 residues. The CDR3 DNA reads as TGTGCCATCAATCCGGGTAATACGCCGAACACTGAAGCTTTCTTT. Protein sequence: CAINPGNTPNTEAFF.

The chain carries TRBV5-1 and TRBJ2-1; the D is unclear. The V gene lost 9 bases and the J gene lost 0 bases, with 13 bases spanning the gap. The CDR3 loop spans 14 amino acids. The germline V gene has CDR1 SGHRS and CDR2 YFSETQ. The CDR3 DNA sequence: TGCGCCACCAAAGGAGAGCACTCCTACAATGAGCAGTTCTTC. Its protein product is CATKGEHSYNEQFF.